Listed here are 13 T cell receptor beta chains from one sample, sequenced in a study of T cell repertoires in cytomegalovirus infection. Antigen specificity for these receptors is unknown. TCRdb itself ran the reads through MiXCR, one entry per CDR3 protein. The table records roughly 990,000 distinct CDR3 sequences, around 31% of them present only once. The sequencing used cultured CD8+ T cells from PBMCs, collected from culture after CMV antigen stimulation. These receptors all come from a human donor in good health (CMV status not recorded). Some clones in this sample may be carry-over from other donors' samples.

This clonotype was seen more than once but under ten times. The chain uses TRBV7-6 and TRBJ2-3; TRBD2 agrees at 8 bases. In germline, CDR1 is SGHVS, CDR2 FNYEAQ. The V gene end was trimmed by 5 bases and the J gene end by 2 bases; junction bases not matched to a gene: 12. The CDR3 loop spans 17 amino acids. CDR3 sequence reads: CASSPLGGGTHTDTQYF. The CDR3 DNA sequence: TGTGCCAGCAGCCCCTTAGGCGGGGGGACCCACACAGATACGCAGTATTTT.

Notes on this clonotype: A much more abundant neighbour one base away suggests this may be a read error. This rearrangement joins TRBV7-2 to TRBJ1-6, with a weak D call TRBD1 (5 bases). In germline, CDR1 is SGHTA, CDR2 FQGNSA. There are 17 residues in the CDR3. CDR3 amino acids: CANSLGVPYGYNSPLHF. The CDR3 DNA reads as TGTGCCAACAGCTTAGGGGTTCCCTATGGCTATAATTCACCCCTCCACTTT.

In this sample, this clonotype turned up a few times. V usage is TRBV10-3 and J usage is TRBJ2-7; TRBD1 aligns across 9 bases. Germline-derived CDR1 and CDR2 are ENHRY and SYGVKD. V dropped 4 bases and J dropped 4; count of bases not matched to a gene: 2. This CDR3 has 13 amino acids. The CDR3 bases are TGTGCCATCAGTGGAGACAGGGGGTACGAGCAGTACGTC. Translated: CAISGDRGYEQYV.

On this clonotype: This sequence may be a read error, since a much larger clone differs from it by one base. The chain uses TRBV7-2 and TRBJ2-5; D is perhaps TRBD1 (6 bases). Germline assignment: CDR1 SGHTA and CDR2 FQGNSA. CDR3 length: 16 residues. The CDR3 sequence: CANSSPQGRGQETQYF. In DNA, the CDR3 is TGTGCCAACAGCTCCCCACAGGGCCGGGGACAAGAGACCCAGTACTTC.

A remark on this clonotype: This may be a read error, as it is one base from a much larger clone. V gene TRBV6-8 combines with J gene TRBJ2-1; no clear D gene. V lost 10 bases and J 4 bases, leaving 14 bases between the germline ends. Per the germline V gene, CDR1 is MNHGY and CDR2 is SAAAGT. CDR3 size: 13 residues. In DNA, the CDR3 is TGTGCCAACTCCGGGCAGCTTTACAATGAGCAGTTCTTC. Encoded protein: CANSGQLYNEQFF.

This clonotype showed up many times. J is TRBJ2-7 and V is TRBV7-2; 11 nucleotides match TRBD2. The length of the CDR3 is 15 residues. The ends lost 5 bases at V and 4 bases at J; junction bases unmatched: 7. Germline V gene sequence: CDR1 SGHTA, CDR2 FQGNSA. The CDR3 is CASSILAGGRYEQYV. CDR3 DNA: TGTGCCAGCAGCATCCTAGCGGGGGGAAGGTACGAGCAGTACGTC.

The V gene is TRBV5-4, the J gene TRBJ1-2, with 8 bases matching TRBD1. Germline V gene sequence: CDR1 SGHNT, CDR2 YYREEE (reference sequence). The CDR3 is made up of 12 amino acids. J was trimmed by 7 bases and V by 6 bases; bases with no gene match: 5. CDR3 coding DNA: TGTGCCAGCACTGGACAGGGCGCTGGCTACACCTTC. Translated, it gives CASTGQGAGYTF.

This clonotype was counted between two and nine times. This rearrangement joins TRBV7-2 to TRBJ2-1, with D perhaps assigned TRBD1 or TRBD2 (6 bases each). Germline V gene data show CDR1 as SGHTA and CDR2 as FQGNSA. The V and J ends lost 1 base and 7 bases respectively, with 17 bases between them. The CDR3 contains 16 residues. The CDR3 region is CASSLDSGAPRNEQFF. In nucleotides, the CDR3 is TGTGCCAGCAGCTTAGATTCGGGGGCCCCGAGGAATGAGCAGTTCTTC. The full variable domain, rest sourced from reference TRBV7-2 and TRBJ2-1, is GAGVSQSPSNKVTEKGKDVELRCDPISGHTALYWYRQSLGQGLEFLIYFQGNSAPDKSGLPSDRFSAERTGGSVSTLTIQRTQQEDSAVYLCASSLDSGAPRNEQFFGPGTRLTVL.

CDR3 in DNA: TGTGCCAGCAGCTTAGGGGGACAGGCGAACACCGGGGAGCTGTTTTTT. The encoded protein is CASSLGGQANTGELFF. The chain employs TRBV7-6 and TRBJ2-2, with 8 positions matching TRBD1. This CDR3 has 16 residues. The germline CDR1 and CDR2 sequences are SGHVS and FNYEAQ. Unmatched junction bases numbered 1, after V lost 1 base and J lost 0 bases. The full variable domain, completed using reference TRBV7-6 and TRBJ2-2, is GAGVSQSPRYKVTKRGQDVALRCDPISGHVSLYWYRQALGQGPEFLTYFNYEAQQDKSGLPNDRFSAERPEGSISTLTIQRTEQRDSAMYRCASSLGGQANTGELFFGEGSRLTVL.

This clonotype was detected many times. The gene calls are TRBV7-9 and TRBJ2-3; 9 nucleotides line up with TRBD1. Germline CDR1 SEHNR, CDR2 FQNEAQ (reference sequence). The CDR3 sequence is 15 residues long. The J segment lost 2 bases and the V segment lost 2 bases, leaving 2 bases of the junction unmatched. CDR3 sequence (DNA): TGTGCCAGCAGCTTAACAGGGGGCAACACAGATACGCAGTATTTT. It codes for CASSLTGGNTDTQYF.

This clonotype was detected only a few times. Here the CDR3 DNA reads TGTGCCAGCAGTGAAATCCCTATCTCCTACAATGAGCAGTTCTTC. Its translation is CASSEIPISYNEQFF. V is TRBV2 and J is TRBJ2-1; D is unclear. The CDR3 covers 15 residues. V lost 2 bases, J lost 0 bases, and 8 bases lay in between. From germline, CDR1 is SNHLY and CDR2 FYNNEI.

The chain couples TRBV19 to TRBJ2-1, with D possibly being TRBD2 (7 bases). The CDR3 consists of 13 residues. Trimming took off 4 bases at V and 8 bases at J, with 12 bases between the two ends. Germline V lookup: CDR1 LNHDA, CDR2 SQIVND (reference sequence). For the CDR3, the DNA is TGTGCCAGTAGTAAGGGGGGGGTGGATGAGCAGTTCTTC. Translating gives CASSKGGVDEQFF.

Only a few counts were recorded for this clonotype. The chain carries TRBV7-2 and TRBJ1-6; perhaps TRBD1 as D (5 bases). Between the trimmed V and J ends, which lost 5 bases and 6 bases, there was a span of 20 bases. The germline CDR1 and CDR2 sequences are SGHTA and FQGNSA. The CDR3 runs to 17 residues. CDR3 loop: CASSPAGLLVLNSPLHF. The DNA of the CDR3 is TGTGCCAGCAGCCCAGCGGGACTGTTGGTACTTAATTCACCCCTCCACTTT.